The 24 T cell receptor beta chains in this list originate from one sample, sequenced in a study of Tregs in tolerant kidney transplant recipients. Repertoires were generated with immunoSEQ multiplex PCR, while TCRdb's copy carries only in-frame clones and drops some. The table shows about 66,000 clones, with more than 90% occurring only once. The sample consisted of CD8+ T cells from blood, taken before the transplant. The receptors were gathered from a human donor who received a combined kidney and bone marrow transplant.

This chain links TRBV7-9 with TRBJ2-7; 8 nucleotides line up with TRBD1. With V trimmed by 4 bases and J by 4 bases, 3 bases remained unmatched. The CDR3 has 13 residues. Per germline, CDR1 SEHNR and CDR2 FQNEAQ (reference sequence). The CDR3 region has the DNA TGTGCCAGCAGCTGGACAGGGAGGTACGAGCAGTACTTC. It specifies CASSWTGRYEQYF.

The chain recombines TRBV2 with TRBJ2-7; weak D call: TRBD1 (6 bases). V gave up 7 bases and J gave up 3 bases, with 13 bases separating them. The CDR3 loop spans 13 amino acids. Germline V lookup: CDR1 SNHLY, CDR2 FYNNEI. The CDR3 is CASKIRTDYEQYF. The CDR3, as DNA: TGTGCCAGCAAAATCCGGACAGACTACGAGCAGTACTTC. The full variable domain, its missing parts supplied by reference TRBV2 and TRBJ2-7, is EPEVTQTPSHQVTQMGQEVILRCVPISNHLYFYWYRQILGQKVEFLVSFYNNEISEKSEIFDDQFSVERPDGSNFTLKIRSTKLEDSAMYFCASKIRTDYEQYFGPGTRLTVT.

V gene TRBV28 combines with J gene TRBJ2-5, with a weak D call TRBD1 (6 bases). The V end lost 3 bases, the J end lost 0 bases, and 14 bases lay between the germline ends. The V gene's germline CDR1 is MDHEN and CDR2 SYDVKM. The CDR3 has 16 residues. The chain's CDR3 is CASSFFEGEYQETQYF. The CDR3 nucleotides are TGTGCCAGCAGTTTTTTCGAGGGGGAGTACCAAGAGACCCAGTACTTC.

The rearrangement uses TRBV9 and TRBJ2-2; the D gene is possibly TRBD2 (7 bases). The CDR3 sequence is 16 residues long. V lost 4 bases and J lost 4, with 17 bases in between. Germline CDR1 is SGDLS and CDR2 is YYNGEE. This chain's CDR3 is CASSLEGGLITGELFF. The CDR3 coding sequence is TGTGCCAGCAGCCTTGAGGGGGGGCTAATCACCGGGGAGCTGTTTTTT.

Details on this clone: Different DNA sequences within this sample yield the same CDR3. The chain has TRBV30 and TRBJ1-6, with TRBD1 matching over 9 bases. Looked up from germline, CDR1 is GTSNPN and CDR2 is SVGIG (reference sequence). The CDR3 is 14 residues long. V was pared by 0 bases and J by 13 bases, with 7 bases of the junction left unmatched. The CDR3 here is CAWSVGQGRSPLHF. CDR3 sequence (DNA): TGTGCCTGGAGTGTAGGACAGGGGAGGTCCCCCCTCCACTTT.

The chain uses TRBV18 and TRBJ2-5; maybe TRBD1 (5 bases). This CDR3 has 16 residues. V lost 0 bases and J 5 bases, leaving 16 bases between the germline ends. Germline-derived CDR1 and CDR2 are KGHSH and LQKENI. This CDR3 reads CASSPPGLLPRETQYF. DNA for the CDR3: TGTGCCAGCTCACCACCGGGGCTATTGCCTCGGGAGACCCAGTACTTC. Complete variable domain (other parts from reference TRBV18 and TRBJ2-5): NAGVMQNPRHLVRRRGQEARLRCSPMKGHSHVYWYRQLPEEGLKFMVYLQKENIIDESGMPKERFSAEFPKEGPSILRIQQVVRGDSAAYFCASSPPGLLPRETQYFGPGTRLLVL.

The rearrangement links TRBV27 to TRBJ2-1, with TRBD1 matching over 9 bases. CDR1 and CDR2 from the germline V gene are MNHEY and SMNVEV (reference sequence). The CDR3 runs to 15 residues. Unmatched junction bases numbered 6, after V lost 2 bases and J lost 7 bases. DNA of the CDR3: TGTGCCAGCAGTTTACCCGGGACAGGGATAAATGAGCAGTTCTTC. It is translated as CASSLPGTGINEQFF.

CDR3 amino acids: CASIGLAGDTQYF. The CDR3 DNA reads as TGCGCCAGCATTGGACTAGCGGGAGATACGCAGTATTTT. The chain carries TRBV4-1 and TRBJ2-3; TRBD2 aligns across 11 bases. Trimming at V came to 7 bases and at J to 5 bases, leaving 2 bases not matched to a gene. CDR1 MGHRA and CDR2 YSYEKL come from the germline V gene. This CDR3 has 13 amino acids.

Remarks on this clone: Other DNA sequences from this sample encode an identical CDR3 as well. The chain carries TRBV27 and TRBJ2-2; no clear D gene. CDR3 size: 12 residues. Trimming took off 4 bases at V and 5 bases at J, with 5 bases between the two ends. Germline CDR1 and CDR2: MNHEY and SMNVEV (reference sequence). The CDR3 spells CASSSLTGELFF. The CDR3 DNA sequence: TGTGCCAGCAGTTCGTTAACCGGGGAGCTGTTTTTT.

The genes are TRBV18 and TRBJ2-7, with no clear D. The CDR3 runs to 14 residues. The germline CDR1 and CDR2 sequences are KGHSH and LQKENI. V lost 0 bases to trimming and J lost 3 bases, with 9 bases between them. The CDR3 DNA is TGTGCCAGCTCACCACCGGTAAACATCTACGAGCAGTACTTC. Protein: CASSPPVNIYEQYF.

This chain's CDR3 is CASRAGTQYF. The CDR3 nucleotides read TGTGCCAGCAGAGCTGGGACCCAGTACTTC. The J gene is TRBJ2-5, the V gene TRBV6-5; D is uncertain. Between the trimmed V and J ends, which lost 6 bases and 7 bases, there was a span of 6 bases. CDR1 and CDR2 from the germline V gene are MNHEY and SVGAGI. The CDR3 consists of 10 residues.

The chain joins TRBV4-3 to TRBJ2-5, with 9 bases identical to TRBD2. TRBJ2-7 matches the DNA end more closely, so the J call is doubtful. The CDR3 length is 16 residues. Germline CDR1 reads LGHNA; CDR2 reads YSLEER. CDR3 residues: CASSQDRAGGDYEQYF. CDR3 DNA: TGCGCCAGCAGCCAAGATAGGGCGGGAGGGGACTACGAGCAGTACTTC.

By sample fraction, this clone is medium-sized. The V call is TRBV6-1, the J call TRBJ2-1; D ambiguous. The V gene lost 1 base and the J gene lost 5 bases, with 3 bases spanning the gap. CDR3 length: 12 amino acids. CDR1 MNHNS and CDR2 SASEGT come from the germline V gene. CDR3 sequence: CASSEGDNEQFF. CDR3 DNA: TGTGCCAGCAGTGAAGGCGACAATGAGCAGTTCTTC.

The rearrangement links TRBV5-4 to TRBJ1-2; tentative D call: TRBD1 (6 bases). This CDR3 is 14 amino acids long. Germline lookup yields CDR1 SGHNT and CDR2 YYREEE (reference sequence). V was clipped by 0 bases and J by 6 bases, with 12 bases between them. CDR3 sequence: CASSLEIPGDGYTF. In DNA form, the CDR3 reads TGTGCCAGCAGCTTGGAAATCCCAGGGGATGGCTACACCTTC.

This clone was counted once. The J gene is TRBJ2-3, the V gene TRBV27, with a possible D match to TRBD2 (5 bases). The CDR3 has 12 amino acids. In germline, CDR1 is MNHEY, CDR2 SMNVEV (reference sequence). V lost 7 bases to trimming and J lost 6 bases, with 11 bases between them. DNA of the CDR3: TGTGCCAGCACCCCGGGCGGGGATACGCAGTATTTT. It yields the protein CASTPGGDTQYF.

The J gene is TRBJ2-1, the V gene TRBV4-3, with 11 bases lining up with TRBD2. Germline assignment: CDR1 LGHNA and CDR2 YSLEER. The CDR3 has 16 residues. The V and J ends lost 2 bases and 11 bases, in that order; junction bases with no gene match: 11. The CDR3 nucleotides read TGCGCCAGCAGCCAATCCCCGGGACTAGCGGTCCGCAAGCAGTTCTTC. Its protein product is CASSQSPGLAVRKQFF.

This chain connects TRBV29-1 to TRBJ2-2; D gene uncertain. Germline V lookup: CDR1 SQVTM, CDR2 ANQGSEA. The CDR3 sequence is 13 residues long. Trimming took 6 bases from V and 4 from J, leaving 12 bases between them. The CDR3 is CSVPRSGTGELFF. The DNA of the CDR3 is TGCAGCGTGCCAAGGTCGGGCACCGGGGAGCTGTTTTTT.

The chain recombines TRBV19 with TRBJ2-7; 7 bases match TRBD2. Germline V gives CDR1 LNHDA, CDR2 SQIVND (reference sequence). The CDR3 has 14 amino acids. V lost 8 bases and J lost 1; bases outside the gene matches: 8. CDR3 protein: CASATTGGSYEQYF. Here the CDR3 DNA reads TGTGCCAGTGCGACTACGGGGGGATCCTACGAGCAGTACTTC.

This clone was seen once. J is TRBJ2-7 and V is TRBV5-1; 9 nucleotides line up with TRBD1. CDR1 and CDR2 from the germline V gene are SGHRS and YFSETQ. The CDR3 is 16 residues long. V trimming: 3 bases; J trimming: 2 bases; junction bases outside the gene matches: 9. The CDR3 DNA reads TGCGCCAGCAGCTCTAAACCGGGACAGGGAACCTACGAGCAGTACTTC. This translates into CASSSKPGQGTYEQYF.

The rearrangement links TRBV29-1 to TRBJ2-3; 8 nucleotides match TRBD2. From germline, CDR1 is SQVTM and CDR2 ANQGSEA. This CDR3 contains 17 residues. With 3 bases clipped from V and 4 bases from J, the junction kept 15 bases outside the gene matches. The DNA of the CDR3 is TGCAGCGTTGAGGGATCGGGGGGGCCCAAAGGACCAGATACGCAGTATTTT. This sequence encodes CSVEGSGGPKGPDTQYF.

The chain joins TRBV5-1 to TRBJ2-1; TRBD1 aligns across 12 bases. Germline V gene sequence: CDR1 SGHRS, CDR2 YFSETQ. The CDR3 has 17 residues. With V trimmed by 0 bases and J by 9 bases, 10 bases remained unmatched. The CDR3 DNA sequence: TGCGCCAGCAGCTTGGTTGAGGCCGGGACAGGGGGCAGTGAGCAGTTCTTC. Protein sequence: CASSLVEAGTGGSEQFF.

The chain links TRBV7-9 to TRBJ1-2, with 10 bases identical to TRBD1. CDR3 length: 11 amino acids. J was trimmed by 12 bases and V by 4 bases; bases with no gene match: 2. Germline CDR1 and CDR2: SEHNR and FQNEAQ (reference sequence). CDR3 in DNA: TGTGCCAGCAGCTCGGGACAGGGGAACACCTTC. This gives the protein CASSSGQGNTF.

The chain employs TRBV19 and TRBJ2-7, with 9 bases lining up with TRBD2. Germline V CDR1 and CDR2: LNHDA, SQIVND (reference sequence). There are 15 residues in the CDR3. J was trimmed by 4 bases and V by 6 bases; bases with no gene match: 10. CDR3 DNA: TGTGCCAGTAGCCCGGGTGGTAGCGGGAGTTACGAGCAGTACTTC. It translates to CASSPGGSGSYEQYF.

The chain carries TRBV19 and TRBJ2-7; TRBD1 aligns across 10 bases. Germline CDR1 and CDR2: LNHDA and SQIVND (reference sequence). V shed 1 base, J shed 2 bases, and the junction held 5 bases outside the gene matches. The CDR3 extends over 16 amino acids. CDR3 region: CASSIGSGTGAYEQYF. In DNA form, the CDR3 reads TGTGCCAGTAGTATAGGATCCGGGACAGGGGCCTACGAGCAGTACTTC.